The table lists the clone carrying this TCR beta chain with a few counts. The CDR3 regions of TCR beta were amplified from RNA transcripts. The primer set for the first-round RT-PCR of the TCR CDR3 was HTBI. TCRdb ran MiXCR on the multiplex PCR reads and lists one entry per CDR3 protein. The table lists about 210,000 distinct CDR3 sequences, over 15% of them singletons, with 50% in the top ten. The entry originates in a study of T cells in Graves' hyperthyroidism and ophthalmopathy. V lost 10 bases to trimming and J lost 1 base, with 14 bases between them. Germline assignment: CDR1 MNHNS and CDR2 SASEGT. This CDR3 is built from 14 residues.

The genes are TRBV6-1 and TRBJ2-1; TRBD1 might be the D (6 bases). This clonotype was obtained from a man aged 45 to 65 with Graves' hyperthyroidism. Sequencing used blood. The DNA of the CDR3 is TGTGCCACCTTCGGGACACCATCCTACAATGAGCAGTTCTTC. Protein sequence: CATFGTPSYNEQFF.